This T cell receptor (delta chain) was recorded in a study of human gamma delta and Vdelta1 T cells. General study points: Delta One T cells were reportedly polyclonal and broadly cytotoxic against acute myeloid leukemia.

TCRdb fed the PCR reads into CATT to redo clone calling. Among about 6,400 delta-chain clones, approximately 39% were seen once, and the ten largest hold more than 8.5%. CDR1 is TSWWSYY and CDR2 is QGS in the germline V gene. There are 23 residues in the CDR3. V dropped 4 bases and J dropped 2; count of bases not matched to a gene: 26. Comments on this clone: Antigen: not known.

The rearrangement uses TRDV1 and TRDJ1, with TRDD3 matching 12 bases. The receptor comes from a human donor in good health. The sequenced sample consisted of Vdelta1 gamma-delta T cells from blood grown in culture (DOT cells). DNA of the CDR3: TGTGCTCTTGGGGCCCAAATTCTTCCTACAAACAGTCTGGGGGATACGCAAACCGATAAACTCATCTTT. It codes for CALGAQILPTNSLGDTQTDKLIF.